These 6 T cell receptor beta chains were sequenced from one sample in a study of T cell repertoires in cytomegalovirus infection. TCRdb redid the calling of the reads with MiXCR, one entry per CDR3 protein. The table records about 530,000 distinct CDR3 sequences, around a quarter of them present only once. The sequencing input was PBMCs. The origin of the receptors is a human donor in good health (CMV status not recorded). Some clones in this sample may be carry-over from other donors' samples.

The chain is built from TRBV28 and TRBJ2-1; a possible D gene is TRBD2 (6 bases). The CDR3 totals 14 residues. In germline, CDR1 is MDHEN, CDR2 SYDVKM. Trimming removed 2 bases at V and 6 bases at J, with 11 bases between. The CDR3 nucleotides read TGTGCCAGCAGTTTAGTGGGGACTGTCAATGAGCAGTTCTTC. This gives the protein CASSLVGTVNEQFF.

This clonotype occurred a few times. The rearrangement joins TRBV28 to TRBJ2-7; possibly TRBD1 for D (5 bases). The CDR3 loop spans 14 amino acids. Germline V gene sequence: CDR1 MDHEN, CDR2 SYDVKM. Trimming cost V 6 bases and J 4 bases, with 16 bases left between them. The CDR3 spells CASRDSPHTYEQYF. CDR3 bases: TGTGCCAGCAGAGACAGTCCCCACACTTACGAGCAGTACTTC.

This clonotype was found a few times. V usage is TRBV28 and J usage is TRBJ2-1; perhaps D is TRBD1 or TRBD2 (5 bases each). Between the trimmed V and J ends, which lost 3 bases and 8 bases, there was a span of 17 bases. The CDR3 loop spans 15 amino acids. The germline V gene encodes CDR1 MDHEN and CDR2 SYDVKM. This CDR3 reads CASSLSGPSRDEQFF. Here the CDR3 DNA reads TGTGCCAGCAGTTTGTCGGGACCTAGCCGGGATGAGCAGTTCTTC.

This rearrangement joins TRBV6-2 or TRBV6-3 to TRBJ1-3; the match to TRBD1 covers 10 bases. V lost 8 bases, J lost 2 bases, and 0 bases stayed unmatched. The CDR3 is made up of 13 amino acids. Per germline, CDR1 MNHEY and CDR2 SVGEGT. The CDR3: CASDRGPGNTIYF. The CDR3 region has the DNA TGTGCCAGCGACAGGGGGCCTGGAAACACCATATATTTT.

This clonotype showed up just a few times. This chain links TRBV19 with TRBJ2-5; TRBD2 matches at 12 bases. V gave up 3 bases and J gave up 5 bases; unmatched junction bases: 4. This CDR3 spans 15 amino acids. CDR1 and CDR2 (germline): LNHDA, SQIVND (reference sequence). As DNA, the CDR3 is TGTGCCAGTAGTATGACTAGCGGGAGTGTGGAGACCCAGTACTTC. This encodes CASSMTSGSVETQYF. Full variable domain (remainder filled in from reference TRBV19 and TRBJ2-5): DGGITQSPKYLFRKEGQNVTLSCEQNLNHDAMYWYRQDPGQGLRLIYYSQIVNDFQKGDIAEGYSVSREKKESFPLTVTSAQKNPTAFYLCASSMTSGSVETQYFGPGTRLLVL.

The chain has TRBV9 and TRBJ2-7, with TRBD1 identical over 8 bases. Germline values: CDR1 SGDLS, CDR2 YYNGEE. The CDR3 is 16 amino acids. V lost 3 bases, J lost 3 bases, and 11 bases stayed unmatched. The CDR3 region has the DNA TGTGCCAGCAGCGCGCAGGCAGGGACAGGAAACTACGAGCAGTACTTC. Translating it yields CASSAQAGTGNYEQYF.